Below, 12 T cell receptor beta chains from the same sample are listed, as sequenced in a study of cytomegalovirus exposure and HLA in healthy donors (dated by TCRdb to 2015 to 2018). The method was the immunoSEQ multiplex PCR assay. Entries here come from immuneACCESS through TCRdb and include only in-frame sequences with V and J called. Some clones fail to appear in such tables; in the studies checked, an unresolved V gene covers under half of the shortfall, and the cause of the remainder is unknown. The sample includes some 170,000 clones, with 80% to 90% observed a single time. 1.4% of the sample comes from the top ten. Sequencing was carried out using PBMCs. Every receptor here comes from a young woman in good health and CMV-seronegative.

The chain joins TRBV5-8 to TRBJ2-7; 8 bases are a match to TRBD2. Germline CDR1 SGHTS, CDR2 YDEGEE. V shed 0 bases and J 3 bases; nucleotides not matched to a gene: 5. CDR3 length: 15 amino acids. CDR3 sequence reads: CASSLVIAGRYEQYF. DNA for the CDR3: TGTGCCAGCAGCTTGGTTATAGCGGGGCGCTACGAGCAGTACTTC.

The chain joins TRBV7-7 to TRBJ2-1; D is unclear. Germline CDR1 and CDR2: SSHAT and FNYEAQ (reference sequence). The CDR3 runs 15 residues. V was clipped by 1 base and J by 1 base, with 8 bases between them. CDR3: CASSLDRRSYNEQFF. The CDR3 region has the DNA TGTGCCAGCAGCTTAGATCGGAGATCCTACAATGAGCAGTTCTTC.

This rearrangement joins TRBV6-5 to TRBJ2-6; unclear D gene. CDR3 length: 15 residues. V was shortened by 2 bases and J by 2 bases, with 7 bases between the two germline ends. Germline V CDR1 and CDR2: MNHEY, SVGAGI. The CDR3 spells CASSYEATGANVLTF. The DNA of the CDR3 is TGTGCCAGCAGTTACGAGGCGACTGGGGCCAACGTCCTGACTTTC.

The genes are TRBV10-3 and TRBJ2-5, with D maybe TRBD1 (5 bases). Germline V CDR1 and CDR2: ENHRY, SYGVKD. CDR3 length equals 13 residues. Trimming removed 7 bases from V and 4 bases from J, with 13 bases in between. As DNA, the CDR3 is TGTGCCATCAACGCTGGGGCCCGAGAGACCCAGTACTTC. Residues: CAINAGARETQYF.

The chain carries TRBV10-3 and TRBJ1-2; a possible D gene is TRBD1 (5 bases). Looked up from germline, CDR1 is ENHRY and CDR2 is SYGVKD. V lost 11 bases and J lost 7, with 20 bases in between. The CDR3 totals 13 residues. CDR3 DNA: TGTGCCTCAAGGGGCTCGCTGTCGGTTGGCTACACCTTC. It yields the protein CASRGSLSVGYTF.

The chain recombines TRBV4-3 with TRBJ1-2, with D possibly being TRBD1 (6 bases). This CDR3 contains 15 residues. Germline V gene data show CDR1 as LGHNA and CDR2 as YSLEER. The ends were cut back, 0 bases at V and 6 bases at J, with 14 bases in the middle. The CDR3 region is CASSQDHTGNHGYTF. The CDR3 DNA is TGCGCCAGCAGCCAAGACCATACAGGGAATCATGGCTACACCTTC.

The chain has TRBV11-2 and TRBJ2-7; 10 nucleotides agree with TRBD1. Germline CDR1 reads SGHAT; CDR2 reads FQNNGV. Trimming at V came to 3 bases and at J to 2 bases, leaving 7 bases not matched to a gene. The CDR3 contains 16 residues. CDR3 residues: CASSLDGTGVAYEQYF. The CDR3 DNA follows: TGTGCCAGCAGCTTGGACGGGACAGGGGTTGCCTACGAGCAGTACTTC.

The chain links TRBV7-2 to TRBJ1-4, with D perhaps TRBD1 (6 bases). The ends were cut back, 3 bases at V and 8 bases at J, with 13 bases in the middle. In germline, CDR1 is SGHTA, CDR2 FQGNSA. The CDR3 is made up of 14 amino acids. Here the CDR3 reads CASSFDRRTEKLFF. For the CDR3, the DNA is TGTGCCAGCAGCTTCGACAGGAGGACAGAAAAACTGTTTTTT.

V gene TRBV27 combines with J gene TRBJ2-7; possible D gene TRBD2, 5 bases. The CDR3 loop spans 13 amino acids. The germline V and J ends were trimmed by 2 bases and 5 bases, with 10 bases remaining between them. Germline loops: CDR1 MNHEY, CDR2 SMNVEV (reference sequence). The CDR3 loop reads CASSLGPGNEQYF. CDR3 nucleotide sequence: TGTGCCAGCAGTTTAGGCCCGGGGAACGAGCAGTACTTC.

The genes are TRBV4-1 and TRBJ2-7, with 8 positions matching TRBD2. The CDR3 runs to 14 residues. With 0 bases clipped from V and 6 bases from J, the junction kept 4 bases outside the gene matches. Per the germline V gene, CDR1 is MGHRA and CDR2 is YSYEKL. CDR3 nucleotide sequence: TGCGCCAGCAGCCAAGAAAAGCGGGGGACCGAGCAGTACTTC. This encodes CASSQEKRGTEQYF.

This chain's CDR3 is CASSSHRDRGRDEKLFF. The CDR3 nucleotides are TGCGCCAGCAGCTCCCACAGGGACAGGGGGCGAGATGAAAAACTGTTTTTT. This chain links TRBV5-1 with TRBJ1-4, with TRBD1 matching 12 bases. The germline V gene encodes CDR1 SGHRS and CDR2 YFSETQ. CDR3 length: 17 residues. The J segment lost 6 bases and the V segment lost 3 bases, leaving 9 bases of the junction unmatched. The complete variable domain, with remaining parts taken from reference TRBV5-1 and TRBJ1-4, reads KAGVTQTPRYLIKTRGQQVTLSCSPISGHRSVSWYQQTPGQGLQFLFEYFSETQRNKGNFPGRFSGRQFSNSRSEMNVSTLELGDSALYLCASSSHRDRGRDEKLFFGSGTQLSVL.

The genes are TRBV6-1 and TRBJ1-4; D is perhaps TRBD1 (5 bases). V was shortened by 4 bases and J by 8 bases, with 17 bases between the two germline ends. The CDR3 consists of 15 residues. Germline CDR1 reads MNHNS; CDR2 reads SASEGT. CDR3 in DNA: TGTGCCAGCAGTGGACTGGAGGGGCTGGGGGAAAAACTGTTTTTT. Protein product: CASSGLEGLGEKLFF.